What follows describes a single TCR beta chain. This sample was included in a study of blood T cell repertoires in COVID-19. Overall study context: Some COVID-19 samples were acute and others convalescent; all came from the United States, Italy and Spain.

The CDR3 length is 12 residues. With 6 bases clipped from V and 13 bases from J, the junction kept 6 bases outside the gene matches. Measured with immunoSEQ multiplex PCR; TCRdb has only the in-frame clones, and not every one. The sample includes about 160,000 clones, approximately 80% of them seen just once. This receptor was identified in an elderly woman with acute or convalescent COVID-19. The sequenced material came from peripheral blood. This rearrangement joins TRBV12-3 or TRBV12-4 to TRBJ1-6; 7 bases line up with TRBD1. The CDR3 protein is CASSRDSGPLHF. The CDR3 DNA reads as TGTGCCAGCAGCCGGGACAGCGGTCCCCTCCACTTT.